This TCR beta chain was identified in a study of patients and donors after allogeneic stem cell transplantation. This CDR3 region has 14 residues. Germline V gives CDR1 MNHEY, CDR2 SMNVEV (reference sequence). V lost 4 bases and J lost 0, with 7 bases in between. In its sample, this clonotype was seen a few times. From the RT-PCR reads, TCRdb called clonotypes with MiXCR, one entry per CDR3 protein. The sample holds 95,000 to 120,000 distinct CDR3 sequences; around 33% are singletons and the top ten take under 30%. The receptor's source is a human donor who was either an allogeneic HSCT recipient or a stem cell or donor lymphocyte infusion donor (not recorded which). It is not recorded whose cells these are; they may come from a transplant donor. The V and J genes are TRBV27 and TRBJ1-5; no clear D gene. Material for sequencing was blood, either unsorted or a sorted T cell fraction (not recorded which). CDR3 amino acids: CASSYHYSNQPQHF. DNA for the CDR3: TGTGCCAGCAGTTACCATTATAGCAATCAGCCCCAGCATTTT.